This entry lists 21 T cell receptor beta chains sequenced from one sample in a study of blood T cell repertoires in COVID-19. Sequenced by immunoSEQ multiplex PCR; TCRdb stores in-frame clones only, minus some. This sample carries 90,000 or so clones, around 88% of them seen once, and the ten largest clones take more than 25%. Source material: peripheral blood. The receptors stem from a human donor in a cohort sampled during active COVID-19.

The V gene is TRBV24-1, the J gene TRBJ1-2; D remains ambiguous. V shed 4 bases and J shed 3 bases, with 5 bases lying between them. There are 12 residues in the CDR3. CDR1 is KGHDR and CDR2 is SFDVKD in the germline V gene. For the CDR3, the DNA is TGTGCCACCAGTGACGGTCACTATGGCTACACCTTC. Translation: CATSDGHYGYTF.

The chain joins TRBV7-9 to TRBJ1-1, with a tentative D call TRBD1 (5 bases). Germline V gene sequence: CDR1 SEHNR, CDR2 FQNEAQ (reference sequence). Between the trimmed V and J ends, which lost 1 base and 0 bases, there was a span of 9 bases. This CDR3 is 15 amino acids long. The CDR3 nucleotides read TGTGCCAGCAGCTTAGGCAGGGCCCTGAACACTGAAGCTTTCTTT. Amino acid sequence: CASSLGRALNTEAFF.

V and J are TRBV27 and TRBJ2-7, with D maybe TRBD1 (5 bases). Germline V gene data show CDR1 as MNHEY and CDR2 as SMNVEV (reference sequence). V gave up 3 bases and J gave up 0 bases, with 9 bases separating them. The CDR3 is made up of 14 amino acids. The CDR3 sequence is CASSFQGYSYEQYF. Written as DNA, the CDR3 is TGTGCCAGCAGTTTTCAGGGATACTCCTACGAGCAGTACTTC.

The count of this clone is one. The chain uses TRBV28 and TRBJ1-3; D might be TRBD1 (5 bases). The V gene lost 1 base and the J gene lost 7 bases, with 11 bases spanning the gap. The germline CDR1 and CDR2 sequences are MDHEN and SYDVKM. The CDR3 runs to 14 residues. CDR3 sequence: CASSLSWGGNTIYF. In DNA, the CDR3 is TGTGCCAGCAGTTTATCCTGGGGCGGCAACACCATATATTTT.

This clone was counted once. The CDR3 spells CASSETGQDTQYF. The CDR3 DNA follows: TGTGCCAGCAGCGAGACAGGACAAGATACGCAGTATTTT. The genes are TRBV9 and TRBJ2-3, with a possible D match to TRBD1 (6 bases). The CDR3 has 13 amino acids. Germline CDR1 is SGDLS and CDR2 is YYNGEE. Trimming removed 3 bases from V and 5 bases from J, with 10 bases in between. The variable domain in full, with the rest retrieved from reference TRBV9 and TRBJ2-3, is DSGVTQTPKHLITATGQRVTLRCSPRSGDLSVYWYQQSLDQGLQFLIQYYNGEERAKGNILERFSAQQFPDLHSELNLSSLELGDSALYFCASSETGQDTQYFGPGTRLTVL.

The chain carries TRBV4-3 and TRBJ1-1; tentative D call: TRBD1 (5 bases). Per the germline V gene, CDR1 is LGHNA and CDR2 is YSLEER. The CDR3 is made up of 14 amino acids. Trimming stripped 5 bases from V and 8 bases from J, with 18 bases between. The CDR3 region is CASSKRGGTEEAFF. The CDR3 DNA is TGCGCCAGCAGCAAGCGGGGGGGTACAGAGGAAGCTTTCTTT.

The CDR3 sequence is CASSLPSGGPSYEQYF. CDR3 sequence (DNA): TGCGCCAGCAGCCTACCTAGCGGGGGGCCCTCCTACGAGCAGTACTTC. The genes are TRBV5-1 and TRBJ2-7, with TRBD2 matching over 11 bases. Trimming at V came to 4 bases and at J to 0 bases, leaving 6 bases not matched to a gene. Germline CDR1 reads SGHRS; CDR2 reads YFSETQ. The CDR3 consists of 16 residues.

The gene calls are TRBV6-5 and TRBJ2-1, with D possibly matching TRBD1 (6 bases). The CDR3 contains 13 residues. Between the trimmed V and J ends, which lost 7 bases and 3 bases, there was a span of 10 bases. CDR1 and CDR2 from the germline V gene are MNHEY and SVGAGI. The CDR3 DNA reads TGTGCCAGCACCAGGGACATCTACAATGAGCAGTTCTTC. Translated: CASTRDIYNEQFF.

The genes are TRBV2 and TRBJ2-1; TRBD2 agrees at 9 bases. CDR3 length equals 15 residues. CDR1 SNHLY and CDR2 FYNNEI come from the germline V gene. The V segment lost 3 bases and the J segment 6 bases; nucleotides outside the gene matches: 6. The CDR3 DNA reads TGTGCCAGCAGTGAGTACCTAGCGGGGATCAATGAGCAGTTCTTC. The encoded protein is CASSEYLAGINEQFF. Full variable domain (outside the CDR3, taken from reference TRBV2 and TRBJ2-1): EPEVTQTPSHQVTQMGQEVILRCVPISNHLYFYWYRQILGQKVEFLVSFYNNEISEKSEIFDDQFSVERPDGSNFTLKIRSTKLEDSAMYFCASSEYLAGINEQFFGPGTRLTVL.

The J gene is TRBJ2-7, the V gene TRBV7-8, with D possibly matching TRBD1 (6 bases). This CDR3 is built from 16 residues. The V end was cut by 1 base, the J end by 3 bases, with 16 bases between. The germline V gene encodes CDR1 SGHVS and CDR2 FQNEAQ. CDR3 in amino acids: CASSLGTAYSVYEQYF. For the CDR3, the DNA is TGTGCCAGCAGCTTAGGGACAGCTTATTCGGTCTACGAGCAGTACTTC.

This clone has a handful of counts. The gene calls are TRBV19 and TRBJ1-5; 8 bases align to TRBD1. V was pared by 3 bases and J by 4 bases, with 5 bases of the junction left unmatched. This CDR3 region has 15 residues. Germline lookup yields CDR1 LNHDA and CDR2 SQIVND (reference sequence). The CDR3 DNA sequence: TGTGCCAGTAGTATGTTCGGGGACAGGAATCAGCCCCAGCATTTT. This gives the protein CASSMFGDRNQPQHF.

The V call is TRBV4-3, the J call TRBJ2-7; TRBD2 might be the D (6 bases). The CDR3 extends over 16 amino acids. Germline V gene lookup returns CDR1 LGHNA and CDR2 YSLEER. Trimming removed 5 bases from V and 0 bases from J, with 17 bases in between. The CDR3 nucleotides read TGCGCCAGCAGCTTCTCCGGGACTTCTAGCTCCTACGAGCAGTACTTC. The encoded protein is CASSFSGTSSSYEQYF.

This clone has at least ten counts. The V gene is TRBV2, the J gene TRBJ2-7; D gene unclear. Trimming stripped 4 bases from V and 4 bases from J, with 8 bases between. Germline CDR1 reads SNHLY; CDR2 reads FYNNEI. This CDR3 has 12 residues. The DNA for the CDR3 is TGTGCCAGCAGTGGTTCTTTGTACGAGCAGTACTTC. Translation: CASSGSLYEQYF.

The chain uses TRBV6-5 and TRBJ2-7, with 7 positions matching TRBD2. V gave up 4 bases and J gave up 6 bases; unmatched junction bases: 3. The germline V gene has CDR1 MNHEY and CDR2 SVGAGI. The CDR3 totals 12 residues. The DNA for the CDR3 is TGTGCCAGCAGTTTCGGGGGGATCGAGCAGTACTTC. It codes for CASSFGGIEQYF.

J is TRBJ1-1 and V is TRBV6-6, with TRBD1 as a possible D gene (5 bases). Trimming took 6 bases from V and 3 from J, leaving 11 bases between them. This CDR3 has 13 amino acids. Germline V CDR1 and CDR2: MNHNY, SVGAGI (reference sequence). CDR3 DNA sequence: TGTGCCAGCAGGGTCGGGGGGGACACTGAAGCTTTCTTT. This gives the protein CASRVGGDTEAFF.

This clone has just one count. The chain is built from TRBV29-1 and TRBJ1-1; 8 nucleotides match TRBD1. The CDR3 length is 13 residues. J gave up 6 bases and V 6 bases, and 9 bases lay outside the gene matches. The germline V gene has CDR1 SQVTM and CDR2 ANQGSEA. CDR3 in DNA: TGCAGCGTGAAAAGAACAGGGGGGCCTGAAGCTTTCTTT. It encodes CSVKRTGGPEAFF.

The V call is TRBV15, the J call TRBJ2-7; weak D call: TRBD1 (6 bases). Germline-derived CDR1 and CDR2 are LNHNV and YYDKDF (reference sequence). V was clipped by 0 bases and J by 5 bases, with 11 bases between them. The CDR3 length is 14 residues. This CDR3 is CATSRDTRGHEQYF. DNA of the CDR3: TGTGCCACCAGCAGAGATACCAGGGGCCACGAGCAGTACTTC.

This rearrangement joins TRBV6-2 or TRBV6-3 to TRBJ1-4; tentatively, D is TRBD1 (5 bases). From germline, CDR1 is MNHEY and CDR2 SVGEGT. This CDR3 contains 13 residues. Trimming removed 6 bases at V and 7 bases at J, with 12 bases between. The DNA of the CDR3 is TGTGCCAGCAGCCTCGACAGTTTTGAAAAACTGTTTTTT. Translating gives CASSLDSFEKLFF.

The chain links TRBV15 to TRBJ2-1, with 11 bases identical to TRBD2. In germline, CDR1 is LNHNV, CDR2 YYDKDF (reference sequence). This CDR3 has 15 amino acids. The trim removed 2 bases at V and 5 bases at J, leaving 2 bases unmatched. CDR3 protein: CATSRLSGRDNEQFF. DNA for the CDR3: TGTGCCACCAGCAGACTTAGCGGGAGGGACAATGAGCAGTTCTTC.

This chain links TRBV28 with TRBJ1-3; no definite D call. CDR3 length: 15 amino acids. Trimming shortened V by 1 base and J by 3 bases, and 10 bases separated the two germline ends. Germline assignment: CDR1 MDHEN and CDR2 SYDVKM. The CDR3 loop reads CASSLSPGNGNTIYF. CDR3 DNA: TGTGCCAGCAGTTTATCCCCGGGAAATGGAAACACCATATATTTT.

V usage is TRBV13 and J usage is TRBJ2-2; D might be TRBD2 (7 bases). The CDR3 is made up of 16 amino acids. The V gene's germline CDR1 is PRHDT and CDR2 FYEKMQ (reference sequence). V lost 5 bases, J lost 4 bases, and 17 bases lay in between. Written as DNA, the CDR3 is TGTGCCAGCAGCCTTTTTGAGGGGGGGCCCACCGGGGAGCTGTTTTTT. It translates to CASSLFEGGPTGELFF.